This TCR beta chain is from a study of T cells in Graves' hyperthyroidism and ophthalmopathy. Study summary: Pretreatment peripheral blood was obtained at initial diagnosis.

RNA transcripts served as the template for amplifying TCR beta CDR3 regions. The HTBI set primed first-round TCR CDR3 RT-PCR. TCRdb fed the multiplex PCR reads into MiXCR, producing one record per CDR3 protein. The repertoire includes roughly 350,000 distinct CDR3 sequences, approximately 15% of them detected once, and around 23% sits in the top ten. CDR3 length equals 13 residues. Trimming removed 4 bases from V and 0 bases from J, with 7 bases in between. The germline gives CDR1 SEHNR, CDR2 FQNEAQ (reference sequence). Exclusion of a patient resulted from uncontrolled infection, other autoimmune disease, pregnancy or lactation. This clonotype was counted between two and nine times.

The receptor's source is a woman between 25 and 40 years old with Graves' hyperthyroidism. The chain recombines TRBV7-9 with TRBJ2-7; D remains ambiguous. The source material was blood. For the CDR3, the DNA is TGTGCCAGCAGCTATAGGACCTCCTACGAGCAGTACTTC. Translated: CASSYRTSYEQYF.